Each of the 9 T cell receptor beta chains below was sequenced from the same sample in a study of cytomegalovirus exposure and HLA in healthy donors. The data were produced by immunoSEQ multiplex PCR, yet TCRdb's version contains in-frame clones alone and is incomplete. Of about 150,000 clones detected, approximately 90% appear once; the ten largest clones hold 0.6% to 0.8%. Sequencing was done on a sample of PBMCs. All receptors derive from a man between 18 and 35 years old in good health and CMV-seronegative.

In nucleotides, the CDR3 is TGTGCCAGCTCAGAAAAAGTATTCCCGGAGGAGACCCAGTACTTC. Translated: CASSEKVFPEETQYF. The V and J genes are TRBV18 and TRBJ2-5; D ambiguous. Germline assignment: CDR1 KGHSH and CDR2 LQKENI. The V end lost 5 bases, the J end lost 5 bases, and 18 bases lay between the germline ends. CDR3 size: 15 residues.

The CDR3 reads CASSQGSGGYNEQFF. In nucleotides, the CDR3 is TGCGCCAGCAGCCAAGGAAGCGGGGGATACAATGAGCAGTTCTTC. This sequence joins TRBV4-1 and TRBJ2-1; 8 bases are a match to TRBD2. The ends lost 1 base at V and 4 bases at J; junction bases unmatched: 3. Germline V gene lookup returns CDR1 MGHRA and CDR2 YSYEKL. The CDR3 sequence is 15 residues long.

The chain joins TRBV27 to TRBJ2-1; 12 nucleotides align to TRBD2. V shed 6 bases and J 7 bases; nucleotides not matched to a gene: 13. CDR1 is MNHEY and CDR2 is SMNVEV in the germline V gene (reference sequence). The CDR3 sequence is 17 residues long. CDR3 DNA: TGTGCCAGCAGACAAGGGCTAGCGGGGGGGCCGGGGAATGAGCAGTTCTTC. This gives the protein CASRQGLAGGPGNEQFF.

CDR3 loop: CASSEAVQSPLHF. The CDR3 DNA sequence: TGTGCCAGCAGTGAAGCAGTCCAGTCACCCCTCCACTTT. The J gene is TRBJ1-6, the V gene TRBV2; D remains ambiguous. This CDR3 is 13 amino acids long. V lost 0 bases, J lost 10 bases, and 7 bases lay in between. Germline CDR1 SNHLY, CDR2 FYNNEI. The full variable domain, completed using reference TRBV2 and TRBJ1-6, is EPEVTQTPSHQVTQMGQEVILRCVPISNHLYFYWYRQILGQKVEFLVSFYNNEISEKSEIFDDQFSVERPDGSNFTLKIRSTKLEDSAMYFCASSEAVQSPLHFGNGTRLTVT.

The CDR3 spells CASSLQGYNYGYTF. In DNA form, the CDR3 reads TGTGCCAGCAGCTTGCAGGGTTATAACTATGGCTACACCTTC. The V and J genes are TRBV5-8 and TRBJ1-2; D perhaps matches TRBD1 (5 bases). CDR3 size: 14 residues. Germline values: CDR1 SGHTS, CDR2 YDEGEE. V was shortened by 1 base and J by 1 base, with 8 bases between the two germline ends.

CDR3 nucleotides: TGCAGCGTTGAAGATCAGGGTCGTAGCACAGATACGCAGTATTTT. Protein product: CSVEDQGRSTDTQYF. The rearrangement joins TRBV29-1 to TRBJ2-3; the D gene is possibly TRBD1 (5 bases). CDR1 is SQVTM and CDR2 is ANQGSEA in the germline V gene. The length of the CDR3 is 15 residues. V lost 0 bases and J 0 bases, leaving 10 bases between the germline ends.

The V and J genes are TRBV30 and TRBJ2-3, with D possibly matching TRBD1 (6 bases). The CDR3 spans 12 residues. Germline loops: CDR1 GTSNPN, CDR2 SVGIG (reference sequence). The V end lost 3 bases, the J end lost 6 bases, and 10 bases lay between the germline ends. CDR3: CAWRGAKDTQYF. CDR3 sequence (DNA): TGTGCCTGGAGGGGGGCAAAGGATACGCAGTATTTT.

The chain is built from TRBV9 and TRBJ1-4; perhaps TRBD1 as D (6 bases). Germline CDR1 and CDR2: SGDLS and YYNGEE. CDR3 length: 15 amino acids. V was cut by 4 bases and J by 2 bases, with 12 bases left in between. The CDR3 is CASSPQGSTNEKLFF. Written as DNA, the CDR3 is TGTGCCAGCAGCCCACAGGGTTCTACTAATGAAAAACTGTTTTTT.

The chain links TRBV14 to TRBJ2-7; tentatively, D is TRBD2 (6 bases). Germline CDR1 SGHDN, CDR2 FVKESK. The V and J ends lost 4 bases and 6 bases respectively, with 16 bases between them. The CDR3 totals 14 residues. Written as DNA, the CDR3 is TGTGCCAGCAGCCTGCCCGCGGGGAAATCCGAGCAGTACTTC. This codes for CASSLPAGKSEQYF. Supplemented by reference TRBV14 and TRBJ2-7, the full variable domain reads EAGVTQFPSHSVIEKGQTVTLRCDPISGHDNLYWYRRVMGKEIKFLLHFVKESKQDESGMPNNRFLAERTGGTYSTLKVQPAELEDSGVYFCASSLPAGKSEQYFGPGTRLTVT.